This entry is about one T cell receptor (beta chain). The antigen is unknown. Clones were read by immunoSEQ multiplex PCR, and TCRdb kept only the in-frame ones, dropping some. The data hold about 62,000 clones, with 75% to 85% observed a single time. The CDR3 consists of 13 residues. Trimming took off 4 bases at V and 5 bases at J, with 12 bases between the two ends. Germline V gene lookup returns CDR1 SGHRS and CDR2 YFSETQ. The data stem from a study of OX40 agonist ivuxolimab in advanced cancers. Points from the study as a whole: At 0.1 to 3.0 mg/kg, clonal expansion of CD4+ and CD8+ blood T cells had occurred by week 6.

Autoimmune disease history or systemic immunosuppression disqualified patients. The rearrangement joins TRBV5-1 to TRBJ1-1; D is possibly TRBD1 (5 bases). Sequenced here: CD4+ or CD8+ T cells sorted from blood, sampled in a trial of the OX40 agonist ivuxolimab. The TCR was taken from an adult with an advanced solid tumor such as melanoma, head and neck, liver or kidney cancer. In nucleotides, the CDR3 is TGCGCCAGCAGCCATAGGGACTATACTGAAGCTTTCTTT. Its protein is CASSHRDYTEAFF.